A selection of T cell receptor beta chains follows, all from one sample in a study of blood T cell repertoires in COVID-19. This table comes from immunoSEQ multiplex PCR, and its TCRdb copy is limited to in-frame clones, with some not included. The table shows about 83,000 clones, with approximately 85% occurring only once. The sequenced sample was peripheral blood. The receptors originated from a human donor in a cohort sampled during active COVID-19. Both conserved end residues are part of each CDR3.

V gene,J gene,CDR3 protein
TRBV7-2,TRBJ2-2,CASSWTDAGELFF
TRBV9,TRBJ1-1,CASSVGEEGFNTEAFF
TRBV5-1,TRBJ1-1,CASSFSTAGTEAFF
TRBV9,TRBJ2-3,CASSPELPLAGYTDTQYF
TRBV5-1,TRBJ2-1,CASSSRVASYNEQFF
TRBV2,TRBJ1-1,CASSDTGQAFEAFF
TRBV29-1,TRBJ1-6,CSVGGQGYSPLHF
TRBV5-1,TRBJ1-6,CASSLASDRGTPLHF
TRBV5-1,TRBJ2-3,CASTREELDTQYF
TRBV5-4,TRBJ2-5,CASSTGGASEETQYF
TRBV2,TRBJ1-1,CASSVGVTEAFF
TRBV14,TRBJ2-3,CASSPPRLASTDTQYF
TRBV9,TRBJ2-3,CASSRASGGAIDTQYF
TRBV7-2,TRBJ2-5,CASSFRANSGSGGTQYF
TRBV5-4,TRBJ1-4,CASSLYQTGMSEKLFF
TRBV27,TRBJ2-7,CATGTRVGSGTTYEQYF
TRBV11-2,TRBJ1-2,CASSSLSGVIRGYTF
TRBV7-3,TRBJ2-3,CASSSTGVTDTQYF
TRBV6-5,TRBJ2-7,CASSFGQGPYEQYF
TRBV5-5,TRBJ2-7,CASSSWTGYEQYF
TRBV5-4,TRBJ2-2,CASSSSRDRWEAGELFF
TRBV19,TRBJ2-7,CASSSTGLPYEQYF
TRBV10-3,TRBJ2-2,CAISPGGFPTGELFF
TRBV5-1,TRBJ1-1,CASSPRMNTEAFF
TRBV29-1,TRBJ2-3,CSVPPANSATDTQYF
TRBV19,TRBJ1-6,CASRPQGSYNSPLHF
TRBV19,TRBJ1-1,CASSTGTGFTTWAFF
TRBV18,TRBJ2-5,CASSPSTGIEETQYF
TRBV4-2,TRBJ2-5,CASSRLAGGETQYF
TRBV6-6,TRBJ1-4,CASSLGTTNEKLFF
TRBV7-8,TRBJ1-5,CASSFTGSNQPQHF
TRBV19,TRBJ2-3,CASSMGRLTDTQYF
TRBV27,TRBJ1-2,CASSSGFNYGYTF
TRBV27,TRBJ2-5,CASSFRSSGLETQYF
TRBV4-1,TRBJ1-4,CASSQTGGPNEKLFF
TRBV3-1/TRBV3-2,TRBJ1-4,CASSQVGLFRDRGSDNPFEKLFF
TRBV19,TRBJ1-6,CASSIFISSPLHF
TRBV18,TRBJ2-1,CASSPAGGIVEQFF
TRBV9,TRBJ1-6,CASSALYNSPLHF
TRBV4-2,TRBJ2-7,CASSAPPGQASYEQYF
TRBV9,TRBJ1-1,CASSVGWTVNTEAFF
TRBV2,TRBJ2-1,CASSEVRTRGNEQFF
TRBV4-3,TRBJ2-1,CASSQEPNLAGTSYNEQFF
TRBV3-1/TRBV3-2,TRBJ1-2,CASSLEGGIYGYTF
TRBV11-3,TRBJ2-7,CASSPGTSVFEQYF
TRBV27,TRBJ2-1,CASSYYTTSFNEQFF
TRBV11-2,TRBJ2-4,CASSLGAIAKNIQYF
TRBV14,TRBJ1-4,CASSRLRGQGEKLFF
TRBV24-1,TRBJ2-1,CATSDDPSGSDEQFF
TRBV27,TRBJ2-2,CASSLTGLHTGELFF
TRBV9,TRBJ2-7,CASSPRENYEQYF
TRBV10-3,TRBJ1-1,CAITVGRGGTEAFF
TRBV6-5,TRBJ2-3,CASTLAGLSTDTQYF
TRBV7-6,TRBJ2-1,CASSPGHRGYGEQFF
TRBV7-9,TRBJ1-2,CASSLTDNDSTF
TRBV7-2,TRBJ2-2,CASSSDTTGELFF
TRBV9,TRBJ1-2,CASSVAGQGGNYGYTF
TRBV18,TRBJ1-2,CASSPAEVGGYTF
TRBV6-5,TRBJ1-2,CASRGTTNYGYTF